A single TCR beta chain is shown here with its context. Its antigen is not identified. V was pared by 0 bases and J by 0 bases, with 11 bases between. Germline-derived CDR1 and CDR2 are GTSNPN and SVGIG (reference sequence). There are 15 residues in the CDR3. Extracted RNA was reverse transcribed into cDNA, the sequencing template. Using immunoSEQ multiplex PCR, the repertoire was profiled, and TCRdb retains in-frame clones only, with some absent. The table lists hundreds of thousands of clones, over 45% of them singletons, with more than 1.5% in the top ten. As to treatment: oral pan-JAK inhibitor, 5-10 mg twice daily. Sampling of alopecia areata patients yielded lesional scalp punch biopsies as well as peripheral blood. This sample is drawn from a study of CD8+ T cells in alopecia areata. Study summary: Scoring treated patients' severity relied on the percentage of scalp area affected. Findings and limits, study-wide: Scalp clonality and expanded CD8+ clones among the top 100 were significantly decreased by tofacitinib.

Specimen: CD4+ T cells sorted from blood, collected at week 24, from a patient treated with tofacitinib. The origin of this receptor is a human donor with alopecia areata. The J gene is TRBJ1-2, the V gene TRBV30; D not certain. The chain's CDR3 is CAWSVASPANYGYTF. The CDR3 nucleotides are TGTGCCTGGAGTGTAGCCAGTCCCGCTAACTATGGCTACACCTTC.